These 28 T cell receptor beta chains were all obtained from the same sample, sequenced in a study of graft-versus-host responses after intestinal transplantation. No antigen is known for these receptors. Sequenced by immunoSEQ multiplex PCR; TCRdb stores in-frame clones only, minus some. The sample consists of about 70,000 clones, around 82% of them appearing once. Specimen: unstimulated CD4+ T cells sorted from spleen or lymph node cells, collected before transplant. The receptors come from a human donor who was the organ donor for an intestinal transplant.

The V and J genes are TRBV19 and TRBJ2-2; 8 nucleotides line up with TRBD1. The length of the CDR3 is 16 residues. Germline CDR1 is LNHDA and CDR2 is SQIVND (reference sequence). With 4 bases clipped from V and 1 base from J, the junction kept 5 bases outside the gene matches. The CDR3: CASSTLGTGNTGELFF. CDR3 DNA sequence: TGTGCCAGTAGTACGCTTGGGACAGGGAACACCGGGGAGCTGTTTTTT.

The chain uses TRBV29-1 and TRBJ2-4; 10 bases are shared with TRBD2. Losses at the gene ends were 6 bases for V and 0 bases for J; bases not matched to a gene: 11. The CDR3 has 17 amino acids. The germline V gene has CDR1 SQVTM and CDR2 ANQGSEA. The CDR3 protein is CSVLAGGPYLAKNIQYF. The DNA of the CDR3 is TGCAGCGTCTTAGCGGGGGGCCCTTATTTAGCCAAAAACATTCAGTACTTC.

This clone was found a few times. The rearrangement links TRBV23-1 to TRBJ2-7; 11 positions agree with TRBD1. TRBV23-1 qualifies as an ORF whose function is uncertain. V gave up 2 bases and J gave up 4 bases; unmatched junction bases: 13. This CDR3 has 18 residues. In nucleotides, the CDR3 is TGCGCCAGCAGTCAACCTAACCCGTGCCGGGACAGGGGGTACGAGCAGTACGTC. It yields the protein CASSQPNPCRDRGYEQYV.

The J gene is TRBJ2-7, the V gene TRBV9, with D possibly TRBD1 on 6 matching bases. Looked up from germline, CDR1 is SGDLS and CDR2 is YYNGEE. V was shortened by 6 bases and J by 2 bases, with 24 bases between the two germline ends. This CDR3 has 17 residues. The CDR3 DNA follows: TGTGCCAGCATCCCCAATCCCCTCGGGACAAAAACCTACGAGCAGTACGTC. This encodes CASIPNPLGTKTYEQYV.

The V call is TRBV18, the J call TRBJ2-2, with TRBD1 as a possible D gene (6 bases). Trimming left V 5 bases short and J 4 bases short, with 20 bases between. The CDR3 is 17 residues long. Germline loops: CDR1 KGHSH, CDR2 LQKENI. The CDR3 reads CASSATTGIGGTGELFF. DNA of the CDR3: TGTGCCAGCTCAGCCACCACAGGGATTGGGGGCACCGGGGAGCTGTTTTTT.

Here the CDR3 reads CASSLGSQETQYF. As DNA, the CDR3 is TGTGCCAGCAGCTTGGGTTCGCAAGAGACCCAGTACTTC. The chain has TRBV5-6 and TRBJ2-5; D is ambiguous. V shed 0 bases and J shed 2 bases, with 5 bases lying between them. Per the germline V gene, CDR1 is SGHDT and CDR2 is YYEEEE. The CDR3 sequence is 13 residues long. Based on the CDR3 plus reference TRBV5-6 and TRBJ2-5, the full variable domain is DAGVTQSPTHLIKTRGQQVTLRCSPKSGHDTVSWYQQALGQGPQFIFQYYEEEERQRGNFPDRFSGHQFPNYSSELNVNALLLGDSALYLCASSLGSQETQYFGPGTRLLVL.

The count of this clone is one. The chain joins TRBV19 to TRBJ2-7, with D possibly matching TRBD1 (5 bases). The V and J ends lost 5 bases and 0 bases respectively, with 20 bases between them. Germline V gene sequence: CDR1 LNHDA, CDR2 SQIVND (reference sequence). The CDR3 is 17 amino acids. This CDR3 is CASSPHPGQRSSYEQYV. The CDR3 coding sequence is TGTGCCAGTAGTCCCCACCCCGGACAAAGAAGCTCCTACGAGCAGTACGTC.

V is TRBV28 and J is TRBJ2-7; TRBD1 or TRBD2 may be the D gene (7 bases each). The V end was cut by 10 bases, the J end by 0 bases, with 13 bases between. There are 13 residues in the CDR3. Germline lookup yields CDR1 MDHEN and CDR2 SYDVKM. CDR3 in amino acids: CATRGGISYEQYV. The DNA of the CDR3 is TGTGCCACCAGGGGGGGGATCTCCTACGAGCAGTACGTC.

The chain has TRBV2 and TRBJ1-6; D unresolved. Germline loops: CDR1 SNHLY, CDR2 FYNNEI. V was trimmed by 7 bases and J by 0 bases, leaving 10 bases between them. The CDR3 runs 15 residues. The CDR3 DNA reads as TGTGCCAGCAAAACAGAGAGCTCCTATAATTCACCCCTCCACTTT. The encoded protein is CASKTESSYNSPLHF.

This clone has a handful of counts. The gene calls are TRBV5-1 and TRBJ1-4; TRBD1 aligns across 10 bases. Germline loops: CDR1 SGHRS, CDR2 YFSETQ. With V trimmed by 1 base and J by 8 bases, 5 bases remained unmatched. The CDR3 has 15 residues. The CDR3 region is CASSLLGTGEEKLFF. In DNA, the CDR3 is TGCGCCAGCAGCTTGTTGGGGACAGGGGAAGAAAAACTGTTTTTT.

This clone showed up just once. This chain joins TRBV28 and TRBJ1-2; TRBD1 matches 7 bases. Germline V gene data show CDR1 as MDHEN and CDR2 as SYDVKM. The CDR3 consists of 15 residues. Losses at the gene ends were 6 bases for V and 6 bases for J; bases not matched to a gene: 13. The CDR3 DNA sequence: TGTGCCAGCAGCCCCCCGAGTGACAGGGCGGATGGCTACACCTTC. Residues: CASSPPSDRADGYTF.

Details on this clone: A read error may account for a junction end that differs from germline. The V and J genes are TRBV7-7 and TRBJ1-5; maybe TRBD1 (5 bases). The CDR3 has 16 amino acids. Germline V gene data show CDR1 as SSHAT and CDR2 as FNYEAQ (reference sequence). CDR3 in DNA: TGTGCTAGCAGCTTAGGTTGCCTAGGGGATCATCAGCCCCAGCATTTT. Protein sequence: CASSLGCLGDHQPQHF.

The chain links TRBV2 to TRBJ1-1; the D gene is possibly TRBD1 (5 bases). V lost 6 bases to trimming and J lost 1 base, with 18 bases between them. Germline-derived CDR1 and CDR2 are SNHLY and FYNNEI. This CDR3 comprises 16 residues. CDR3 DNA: TGTGCCAGCAGCCCAAGGCGATGGGGGGAGAACACTGAAGCTTTCTTT. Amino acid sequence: CASSPRRWGENTEAFF. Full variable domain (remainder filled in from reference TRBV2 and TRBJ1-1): EPEVTQTPSHQVTQMGQEVILRCVPISNHLYFYWYRQILGQKVEFLVSFYNNEISEKSEIFDDQFSVERPDGSNFTLKIRSTKLEDSAMYFCASSPRRWGENTEAFFGQGTRLTVV.

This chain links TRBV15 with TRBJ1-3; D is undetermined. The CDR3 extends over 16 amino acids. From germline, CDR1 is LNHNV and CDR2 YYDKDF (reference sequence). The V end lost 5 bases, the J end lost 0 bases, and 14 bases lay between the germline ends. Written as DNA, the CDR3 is TGTGCCACCAGCGGAGGGCAGTCGCACTCTGGAAACACCATATATTTT. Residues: CATSGGQSHSGNTIYF.

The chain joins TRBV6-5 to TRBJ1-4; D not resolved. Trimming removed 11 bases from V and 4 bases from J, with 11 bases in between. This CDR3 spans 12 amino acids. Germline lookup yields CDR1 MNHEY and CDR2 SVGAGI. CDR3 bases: TGTGCCGCGGGGTCCAATAATGAAAAACTGTTTTTT. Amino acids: CAAGSNNEKLFF.

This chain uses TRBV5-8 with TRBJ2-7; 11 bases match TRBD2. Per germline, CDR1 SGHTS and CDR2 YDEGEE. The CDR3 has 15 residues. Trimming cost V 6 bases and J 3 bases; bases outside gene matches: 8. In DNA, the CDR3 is TGTGCCAGCACCTTACTAGCGGGGGCTTACTACGAGCAGTACGTC. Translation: CASTLLAGAYYEQYV.

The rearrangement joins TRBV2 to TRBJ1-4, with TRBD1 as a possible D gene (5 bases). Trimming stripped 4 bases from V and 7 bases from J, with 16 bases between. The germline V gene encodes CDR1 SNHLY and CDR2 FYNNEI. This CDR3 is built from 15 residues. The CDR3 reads CASSGLRGVSEKLFF. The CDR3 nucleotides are TGTGCCAGCAGTGGGCTACGGGGGGTCAGTGAAAAACTGTTTTTT.

CDR3 amino acids: CASSTQGIGQPQHF. The CDR3, as DNA: TGTGCCAGTAGTACCCAGGGGATAGGGCAGCCCCAGCATTTT. The chain links TRBV19 to TRBJ1-5, with a tentative D call TRBD1 (6 bases). The V gene lost 4 bases and the J gene lost 7 bases, with 14 bases spanning the gap. CDR3 size: 14 residues. The germline V gene has CDR1 LNHDA and CDR2 SQIVND (reference sequence). The entire variable domain, with the rest obtained from reference TRBV19 and TRBJ1-5, is as follows: DGGITQSPKYLFRKEGQNVTLSCEQNLNHDAMYWYRQDPGQGLRLIYYSQIVNDFQKGDIAEGYSVSREKKESFPLTVTSAQKNPTAFYLCASSTQGIGQPQHFGDGTRLSIL.

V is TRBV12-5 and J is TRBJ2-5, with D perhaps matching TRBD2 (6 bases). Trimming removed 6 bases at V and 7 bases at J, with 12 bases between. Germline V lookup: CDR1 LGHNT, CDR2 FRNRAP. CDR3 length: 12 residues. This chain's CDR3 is CASGPPGGTQYF. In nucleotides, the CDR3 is TGTGCTAGTGGCCCCCCCGGGGGGACCCAGTACTTC.

CDR3 DNA: TGTGCCAGCAGCCCTAGAGGTTATTCCGGGTTCTCCACAGATACGCAGTATTTT. Translating it yields CASSPRGYSGFSTDTQYF. The chain uses TRBV9 and TRBJ2-3; D remains ambiguous. This CDR3 region has 18 residues. Per germline, CDR1 SGDLS and CDR2 YYNGEE. Trimming pared 4 bases from V and 2 bases from J, leaving 23 bases between. Full variable domain (rest looked up from reference TRBV9 and TRBJ2-3): DSGVTQTPKHLITATGQRVTLRCSPRSGDLSVYWYQQSLDQGLQFLIQYYNGEERAKGNILERFSAQQFPDLHSELNLSSLELGDSALYFCASSPRGYSGFSTDTQYFGPGTRLTVL.

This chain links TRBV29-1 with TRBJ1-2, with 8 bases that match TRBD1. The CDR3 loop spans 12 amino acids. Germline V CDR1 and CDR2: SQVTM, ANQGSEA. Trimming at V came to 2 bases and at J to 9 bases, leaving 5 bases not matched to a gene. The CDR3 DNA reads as TGCAGCGTTGAAAGGCAGGGGGCAAGCTACACCTTC. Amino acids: CSVERQGASYTF.

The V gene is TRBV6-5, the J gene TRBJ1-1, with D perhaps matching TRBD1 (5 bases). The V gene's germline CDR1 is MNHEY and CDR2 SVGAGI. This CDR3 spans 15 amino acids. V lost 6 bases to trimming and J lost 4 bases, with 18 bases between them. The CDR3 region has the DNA TGTGCCAGCAGCCCCCGAGTAGGCAGGGCCACTGAAGCTTTCTTT. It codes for CASSPRVGRATEAFF.

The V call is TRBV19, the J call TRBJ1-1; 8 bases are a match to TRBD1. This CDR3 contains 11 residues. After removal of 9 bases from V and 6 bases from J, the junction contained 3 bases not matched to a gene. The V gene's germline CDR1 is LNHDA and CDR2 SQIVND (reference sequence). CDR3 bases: TGTGCCAGCCAGGGGGCCTCTGAAGCTTTCTTT. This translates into CASQGASEAFF.

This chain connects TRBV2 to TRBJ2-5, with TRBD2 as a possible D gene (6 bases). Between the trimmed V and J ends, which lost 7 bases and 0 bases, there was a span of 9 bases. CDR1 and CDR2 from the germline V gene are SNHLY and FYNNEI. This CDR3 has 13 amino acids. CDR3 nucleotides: TGTGCCAGCACAAGGGACTACCAAGAGACCCAGTACTTC. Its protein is CASTRDYQETQYF.

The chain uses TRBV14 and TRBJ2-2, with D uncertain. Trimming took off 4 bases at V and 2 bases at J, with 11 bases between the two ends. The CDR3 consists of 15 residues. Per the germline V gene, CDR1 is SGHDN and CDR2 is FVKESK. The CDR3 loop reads CASSLRNPNTGELFF. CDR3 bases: TGTGCCAGCAGCCTCAGGAATCCAAACACCGGGGAGCTGTTTTTT.

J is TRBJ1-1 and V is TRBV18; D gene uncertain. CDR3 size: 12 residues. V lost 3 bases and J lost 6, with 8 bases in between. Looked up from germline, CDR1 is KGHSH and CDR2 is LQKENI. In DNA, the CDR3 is TGTGCCAGCTCACCTCGGGAATCTGAAGCTTTCTTT. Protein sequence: CASSPRESEAFF.

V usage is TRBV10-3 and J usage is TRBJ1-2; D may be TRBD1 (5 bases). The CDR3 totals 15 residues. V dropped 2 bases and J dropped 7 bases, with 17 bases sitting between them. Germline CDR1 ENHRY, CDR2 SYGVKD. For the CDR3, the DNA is TGTGCCATCAGTGAGATTGGGACTTCGATTCTTGGCTACACCTTC. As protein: CAISEIGTSILGYTF.

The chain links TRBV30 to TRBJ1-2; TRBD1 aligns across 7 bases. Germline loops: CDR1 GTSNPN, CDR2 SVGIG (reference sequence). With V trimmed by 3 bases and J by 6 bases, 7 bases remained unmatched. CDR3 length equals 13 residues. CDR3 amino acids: CAWRRRGEDGYTF. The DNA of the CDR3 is TGTGCCTGGAGGCGCAGGGGGGAAGATGGCTACACCTTC.